These T cell receptor beta chains were read from a single sample in a study of blood T cell repertoires in COVID-19. Clones were read by immunoSEQ multiplex PCR, and TCRdb kept only the in-frame ones, dropping some. Here the sample spans fewer than 150,000 clones, about 86% being singletons. What was sequenced was peripheral blood. Receptors were obtained from a woman between 40 and 50 years old with acute or convalescent COVID-19. The CDR3 runs from the conserved cysteine through the conserved F or W. The D gene is left open where the match is weak. Size tells how often a clone was seen (once, few, many) or the class of an expanded clone, and some rows leave it out.

d_call	v_call	j_call	clone_size	cdr3_nt	cdr3_aa
TRBD1	TRBV7-2	TRBJ1-3	-	TGTGCCAGCAGCCCGGACAGGGGGCCCGGAAACACCATATATTTT	CASSPDRGPGNTIYF
-	TRBV7-2	TRBJ2-5	-	TGTGCCAGCAGCTGGGGGGTAGTAAAAGAGACCCAGTACTTC	CASSWGVVKETQYF
TRBD1	TRBV7-2	TRBJ1-1	-	TGTGCCAGCAGCTTGTTAGGGGGCAACACTGAAGCTTTCTTT	CASSLLGGNTEAFF
TRBD1	TRBV7-2	TRBJ1-1	-	TGTGCCAGCAGCTCTCAGGGGACAGACACTGAAGCTTTCTTT	CASSSQGTDTEAFF
-	TRBV6-5	TRBJ1-6	-	TGTGCCAGCAGTTGGACAGCGGCGAGTTCACCCCTCCACTTT	CASSWTAASSPLHF
TRBD1	TRBV30	TRBJ1-6	-	TGTGCCTGGAGTGACAGGGGATTATCACCCCTCCACTTT	CAWSDRGLSPLHF
TRBD2	TRBV11-3	TRBJ2-1	-	TGTGCCAGCAGCTTAGGGGGGACTAGCTCCTACAATGAGCAGTTCTTC	CASSLGGTSSYNEQFF
-	TRBV5-1	TRBJ2-2	-	TGCGCCAGCAGCTTCCGTCTGGAGGCCGGGGAGCTGTTTTTT	CASSFRLEAGELFF
-	TRBV19	TRBJ1-1	-	TGTGCCAGTAGTATTGGAAGCAGGGTGAACACTGAAGCTTTCTTT	CASSIGSRVNTEAFF
-	TRBV7-9	TRBJ1-5	-	TGTGCCAGCAGCTTAGGAGATTGGGGGCGCGATCAGCCCCAGCATTTT	CASSLGDWGRDQPQHF
TRBD1	TRBV5-1	TRBJ2-7	few	TGCGCCAGCAGCCCCTCGGGACAGGGCTACGAGCAGTACTTC	CASSPSGQGYEQYF
-	TRBV7-2	TRBJ1-2	-	TGTGCCAGCAGCTTAGAGCTAGGGACTTACGGCTACACCTTC	CASSLELGTYGYTF
TRBD1	TRBV13	TRBJ2-7	-	TGTGCCAGCAGCTTAGGAGACAGGGGCTACGAGCAGTACTTC	CASSLGDRGYEQYF
-	TRBV27	TRBJ2-7	-	TGTGCCAGCAGTTACCTCGGAGATAGAGTCCCGGGGGAGCAGTACTTC	CASSYLGDRVPGEQYF
TRBD2	TRBV9	TRBJ2-1	-	TGTGCCAGCAGCGTAGATAGCGGGAGTTTCAACAATGAGCAGTTCTTC	CASSVDSGSFNNEQFF
-	TRBV5-1	TRBJ1-3	-	TGCGCCAGCAGGGCGGGTTCCGACTCTGGAAACACCATATATTTT	CASRAGSDSGNTIYF
-	TRBV19	TRBJ2-6	few	TGTGCCAGTACCACCCTACAGGGGGGGGTCTCTGGGGCCAACGTCCTGACTTTC	CASTTLQGGVSGANVLTF
TRBD2	TRBV3-1/TRBV3-2	TRBJ2-5	few	TGTGCCAGCAGCCAGGGTCTAGCGGGGGGGACCCAGTACTTC	CASSQGLAGGTQYF
TRBD2	TRBV10-3	TRBJ2-5	-	TGTGCCATCAGGCCCGGGACTAGCGGGGGGGCGGAGACCCAGTACTTC	CAIRPGTSGGAETQYF
-	TRBV12-3/TRBV12-4	TRBJ1-2	-	TGTGCCAGCAGTCCGGGTGGGGGCTACACCTTC	CASSPGGGYTF
-	TRBV3-1/TRBV3-2	TRBJ2-7	-	TGTGCCAGCAGCGAGATATCAGGGGTCGAGCAGTACTTC	CASSEISGVEQYF
-	TRBV20-1	TRBJ2-7	-	TGCAGTGCTAGTGGCGGGATCATGAACGAGCAGTACTTC	CSASGGIMNEQYF
-	TRBV19	TRBJ1-5	few	TGTGCCAGTAGTATAGATGCGGGGATCAATCAGCCCCAGCATTTT	CASSIDAGINQPQHF
TRBD1	TRBV6-6	TRBJ1-2	-	TGTGCCAGCAGTACTGACAGGGCTGGACACGGCTACACCTTC	CASSTDRAGHGYTF
-	TRBV4-3	TRBJ2-2	-	TGCGCCAGCAGCCAAGTAAGCGGGACCGGGGAGCTGTTTTTT	CASSQVSGTGELFF
-	TRBV7-3	TRBJ2-3	-	TGTGCCAGCAGCTTAGGGGGGAGCGGAGGTACGCAGTATTTT	CASSLGGSGGTQYF
-	TRBV4-3	TRBJ1-5	-	TGCGCCAGCAGCCATAACATTAATCAGCCCCAGCATTTT	CASSHNINQPQHF
-	TRBV18	TRBJ1-1	-	TGTGCCAGCTCTCAGGGAACTGAAGCTTTCTTT	CASSQGTEAFF
TRBD2	TRBV10-3	TRBJ2-7	-	TGTGCCATCAGTGAGGTCTCTAGCGGGGGCTACGAGCAGTACTTC	CAISEVSSGGYEQYF
-	TRBV28	TRBJ1-4	-	TGTGCCAGCAGTAACCCCTTGGGGGGAACTAATGAAAAACTGTTTTTT	CASSNPLGGTNEKLFF